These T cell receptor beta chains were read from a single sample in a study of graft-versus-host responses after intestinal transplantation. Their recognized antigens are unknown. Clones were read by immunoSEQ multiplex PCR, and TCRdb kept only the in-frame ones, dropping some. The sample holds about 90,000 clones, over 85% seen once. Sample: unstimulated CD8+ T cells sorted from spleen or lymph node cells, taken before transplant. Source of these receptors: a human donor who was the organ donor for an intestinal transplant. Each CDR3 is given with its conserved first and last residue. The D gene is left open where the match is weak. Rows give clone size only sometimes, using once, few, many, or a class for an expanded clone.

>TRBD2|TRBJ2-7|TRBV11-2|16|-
TGTGCCAGCAGCTTCCCCAGCGGGGCTCCTACCTACGAGCAGTACTTC
CASSFPSGAPTYEQYF
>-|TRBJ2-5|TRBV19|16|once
TGTGCCAGTAGTATAGGAAGCGGGTTTAATCAAGAGACCCAGTACTTC
CASSIGSGFNQETQYF
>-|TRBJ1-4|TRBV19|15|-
TGTGCCAGTAGTCGCCGGGATATGACTAATGAAAAACTGTTTTTT
CASSRRDMTNEKLFF
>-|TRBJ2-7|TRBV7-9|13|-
TGTGCCAGCAGCTTCGGCCGGGTGGACGAGCAGTACTTC
CASSFGRVDEQYF
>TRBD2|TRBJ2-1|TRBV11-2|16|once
TGTGCCAGCAGCCCCACCCTAGCGGAGGGGATCAATGAGCAGTTCTTC
CASSPTLAEGINEQFF
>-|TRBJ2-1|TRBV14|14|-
TGTGCCAGCAGCCAAGGAGGTCCCTACAATGAGCAGTTCTTC
CASSQGGPYNEQFF
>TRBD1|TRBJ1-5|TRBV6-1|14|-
TGTGCCAGCAGTACCGACAGGGGCAATCAGCCCCAGCATTTT
CASSTDRGNQPQHF
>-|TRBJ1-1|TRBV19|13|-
TGTGCCAGTAGTACGACAGTGAACACTGAAGCTTTCTTT
CASSTTVNTEAFF
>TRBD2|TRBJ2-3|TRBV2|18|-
TGTGCCAGCAGTGGGGGGCTAGCGGGGGGTTCTAGCACAGATACGCAGTATTTT
CASSGGLAGGSSTDTQYF
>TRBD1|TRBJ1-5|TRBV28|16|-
TGTGCCAGCAGTTTATTCGGACAGGGGCCTGATCAGCCCCAGCATTTT
CASSLFGQGPDQPQHF
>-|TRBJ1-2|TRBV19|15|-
TGTGCCAGTAGCAATACAGGGTTGGGATCCTATGGCTACACCTTC
CASSNTGLGSYGYTF
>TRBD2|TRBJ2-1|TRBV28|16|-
TGTGCCAGCAGTTTAGGGCGGGAGGCCCCTAGCAATGAGCAGTTCTTC
CASSLGREAPSNEQFF
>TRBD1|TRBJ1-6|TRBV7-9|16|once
TGTGCCAGCAGTTTAACACCACAGGGGGCTGATTCACCCCTCCACTTT
CASSLTPQGADSPLHF
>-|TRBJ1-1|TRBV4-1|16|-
TGCGCCAGCAGCCAACCTGCGACAGACCTGAACACTGAAGCTTTCTTT
CASSQPATDLNTEAFF
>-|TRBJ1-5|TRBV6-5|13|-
TGTGCCAGCAAGAAGGGGGGCAATCAGCCCCAGCATTTT
CASKKGGNQPQHF
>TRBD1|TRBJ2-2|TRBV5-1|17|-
TGCGCCAGCAGCTTTAAAACACCGGGACAGGGGACCGGGGAGCTGTTTTTT
CASSFKTPGQGTGELFF
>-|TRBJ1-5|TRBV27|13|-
TGTGCCAGCAGCCACAGAGGCAATCAGCCCCAGCATTTT
CASSHRGNQPQHF
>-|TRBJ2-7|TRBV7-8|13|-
TGTGCCAGCAGCTTATATGGAGACTACGAGCAGTACTTC
CASSLYGDYEQYF
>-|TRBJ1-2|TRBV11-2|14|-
TGTGCCAGCAGCTTAGTTCTCCCAGGGGATGGCTACACCTTC
CASSLVLPGDGYTF
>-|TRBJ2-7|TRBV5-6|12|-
TGTGCCAGCAGCTGGGGGCAAGTCGAGCAGTACTTC
CASSWGQVEQYF
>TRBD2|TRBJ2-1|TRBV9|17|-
TGTGCCAGCGGAGCTAGCGGGGGGTCCATCTCCTACAATGAGCAGTTCTTC
CASGASGGSISYNEQFF
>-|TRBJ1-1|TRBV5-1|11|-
TGCGCCAGCAGCGCAGGCGGGGAAGCTTTCTTT
CASSAGGEAFF
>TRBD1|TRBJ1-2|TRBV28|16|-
TGTGCCAGCACCCTAGAAAGGGGGCTTTTAGACTATGGCTACACCTTC
CASTLERGLLDYGYTF
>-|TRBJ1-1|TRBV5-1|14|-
TGCGCCAGCAGCTTGAGGTGGGCGAACACTGAAGCTTTCTTT
CASSLRWANTEAFF
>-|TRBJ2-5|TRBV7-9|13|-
TGTGCCAGCAGCTCACAGGGTGAGGAGACCCAGTACTTC
CASSSQGEETQYF
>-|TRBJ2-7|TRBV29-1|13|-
TGCAGCGTAGGGGCTGACCAGGGCTACGAGCAGTACTTC
CSVGADQGYEQYF
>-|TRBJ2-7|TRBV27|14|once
TGTGCCAGCAGTTTGACGGGAAGCTCCTACGAGCAGTACTTC
CASSLTGSSYEQYF
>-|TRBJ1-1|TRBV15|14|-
TGTGCCACCGGGGTAGGGGCGGGGGACACTGAAGCTTTCTTT
CATGVGAGDTEAFF
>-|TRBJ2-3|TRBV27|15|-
TGTGCCAGCAGTTTAATGAATAACATGTGGGATACGCAGTATTTT
CASSLMNNMWDTQYF
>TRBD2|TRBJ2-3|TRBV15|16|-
TGTGCCACCAGCAGACTAGCGGGAGCCGAGGGAGATACGCAGTATTTT
CATSRLAGAEGDTQYF